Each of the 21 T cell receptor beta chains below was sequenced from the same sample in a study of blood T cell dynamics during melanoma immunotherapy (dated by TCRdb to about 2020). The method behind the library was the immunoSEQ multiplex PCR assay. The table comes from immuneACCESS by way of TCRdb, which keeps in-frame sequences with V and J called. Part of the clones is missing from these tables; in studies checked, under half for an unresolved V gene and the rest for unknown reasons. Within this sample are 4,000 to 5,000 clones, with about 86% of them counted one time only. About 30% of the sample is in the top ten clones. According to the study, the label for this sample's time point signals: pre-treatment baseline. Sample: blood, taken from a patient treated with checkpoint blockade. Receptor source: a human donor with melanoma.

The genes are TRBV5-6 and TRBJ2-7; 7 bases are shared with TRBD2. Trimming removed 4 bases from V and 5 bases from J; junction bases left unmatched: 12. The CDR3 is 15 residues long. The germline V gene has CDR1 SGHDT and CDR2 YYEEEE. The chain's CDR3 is CASSPPRWAGDEQYF. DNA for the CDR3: TGTGCCAGCAGCCCCCCCCGATGGGCGGGAGACGAGCAGTACTTC.

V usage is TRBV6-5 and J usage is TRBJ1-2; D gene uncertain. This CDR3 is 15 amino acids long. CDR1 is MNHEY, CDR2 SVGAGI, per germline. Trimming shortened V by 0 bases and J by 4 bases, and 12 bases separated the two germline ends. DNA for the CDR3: TGTGCCAGCAGTTACTCGGGATCCCCCACCTATGGCTACACCTTC. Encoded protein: CASSYSGSPTYGYTF.

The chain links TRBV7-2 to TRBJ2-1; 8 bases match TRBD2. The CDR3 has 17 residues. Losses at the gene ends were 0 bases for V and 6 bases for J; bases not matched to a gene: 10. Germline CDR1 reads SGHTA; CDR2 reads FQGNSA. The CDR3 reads CASSLARGLATVNEQFF. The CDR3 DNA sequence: TGTGCCAGCAGCTTAGCGAGAGGACTAGCTACTGTCAATGAGCAGTTCTTC.

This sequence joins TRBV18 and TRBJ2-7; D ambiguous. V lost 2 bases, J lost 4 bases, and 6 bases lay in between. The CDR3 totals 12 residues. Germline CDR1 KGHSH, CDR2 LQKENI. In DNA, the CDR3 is TGTGCCAGCTCACCATCCCTGTACGAGCAGTACTTC. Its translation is CASSPSLYEQYF.

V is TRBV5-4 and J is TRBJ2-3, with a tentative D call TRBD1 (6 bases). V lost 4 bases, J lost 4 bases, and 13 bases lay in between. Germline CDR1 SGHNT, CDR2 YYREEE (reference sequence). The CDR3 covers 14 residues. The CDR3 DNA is TGTGCCAGCAGCACAGGGTCGTCAGCAGATACGCAGTATTTT. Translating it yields CASSTGSSADTQYF.

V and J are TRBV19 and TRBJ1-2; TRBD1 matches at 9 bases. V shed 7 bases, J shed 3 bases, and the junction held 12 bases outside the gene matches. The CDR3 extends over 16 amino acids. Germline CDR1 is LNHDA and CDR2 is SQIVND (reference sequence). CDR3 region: CASTRGQGQLYYGYTF. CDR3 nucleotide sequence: TGTGCCAGTACAAGGGGACAGGGACAACTATACTATGGCTACACCTTC.

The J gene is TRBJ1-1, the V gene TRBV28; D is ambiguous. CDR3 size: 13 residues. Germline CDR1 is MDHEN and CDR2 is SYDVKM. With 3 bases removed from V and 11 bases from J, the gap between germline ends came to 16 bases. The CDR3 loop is CASSLKGAPGAFF. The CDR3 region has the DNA TGTGCCAGCAGTTTGAAGGGTGCCCCGGGGGCTTTCTTT. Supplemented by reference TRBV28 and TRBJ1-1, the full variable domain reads DVKVTQSSRYLVKRTGEKVFLECVQDMDHENMFWYRQDPGLGLRLIYFSYDVKMKEKGDIPEGYSVSREKKERFSLILESASTNQTSMYLCASSLKGAPGAFFGQGTRLTVV.

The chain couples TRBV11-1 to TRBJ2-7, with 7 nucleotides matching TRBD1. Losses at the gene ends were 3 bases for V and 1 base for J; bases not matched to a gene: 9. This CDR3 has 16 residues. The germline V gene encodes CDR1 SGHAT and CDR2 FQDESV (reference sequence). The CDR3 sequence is CASSFTPGQLSYEQYF. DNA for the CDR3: TGTGCCAGCAGCTTCACTCCGGGACAGCTTTCCTACGAGCAGTACTTC.

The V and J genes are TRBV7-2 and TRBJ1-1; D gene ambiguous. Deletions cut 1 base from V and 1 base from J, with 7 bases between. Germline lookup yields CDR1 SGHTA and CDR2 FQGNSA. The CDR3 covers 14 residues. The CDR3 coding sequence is TGTGCCAGCAGCTTAGAGCAGAGGAACACTGAAGCTTTCTTT. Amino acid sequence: CASSLEQRNTEAFF.

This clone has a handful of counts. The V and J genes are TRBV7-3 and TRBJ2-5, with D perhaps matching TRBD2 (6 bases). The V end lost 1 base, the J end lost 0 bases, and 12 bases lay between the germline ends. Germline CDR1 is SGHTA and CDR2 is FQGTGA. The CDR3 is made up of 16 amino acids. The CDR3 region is CASSLSASVYQETQYF. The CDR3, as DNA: TGTGCCAGCAGCTTAAGTGCTAGCGTCTACCAAGAGACCCAGTACTTC.

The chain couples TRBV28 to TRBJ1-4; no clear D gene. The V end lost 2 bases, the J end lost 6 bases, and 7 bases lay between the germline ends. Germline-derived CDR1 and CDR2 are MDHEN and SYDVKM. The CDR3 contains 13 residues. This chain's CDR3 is CASSLVAYEKLFF. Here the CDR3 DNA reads TGTGCCAGCAGTTTAGTGGCTTATGAAAAACTGTTTTTT.

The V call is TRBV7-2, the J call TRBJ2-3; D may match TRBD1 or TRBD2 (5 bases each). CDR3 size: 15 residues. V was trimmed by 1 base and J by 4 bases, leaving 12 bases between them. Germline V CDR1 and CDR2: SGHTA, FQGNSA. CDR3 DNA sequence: TGTGCCAGCAGCTTAGAATGGGGGAGTCCAGATACGCAGTATTTT. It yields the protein CASSLEWGSPDTQYF.

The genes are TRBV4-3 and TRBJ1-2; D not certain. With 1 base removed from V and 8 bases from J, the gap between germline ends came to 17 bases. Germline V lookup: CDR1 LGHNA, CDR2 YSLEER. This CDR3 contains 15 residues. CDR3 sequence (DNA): TGCGCCAGCAGCCAAGGACCATCGGCCTTGCGAGGCTACACCTTC. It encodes CASSQGPSALRGYTF.

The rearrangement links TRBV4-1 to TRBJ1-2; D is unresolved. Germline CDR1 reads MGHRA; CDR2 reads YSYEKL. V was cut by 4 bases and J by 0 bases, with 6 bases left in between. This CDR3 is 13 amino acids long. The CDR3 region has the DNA TGCGCCAGCAGCCTTCGGACTAACTATGGCTACACCTTC. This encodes CASSLRTNYGYTF.

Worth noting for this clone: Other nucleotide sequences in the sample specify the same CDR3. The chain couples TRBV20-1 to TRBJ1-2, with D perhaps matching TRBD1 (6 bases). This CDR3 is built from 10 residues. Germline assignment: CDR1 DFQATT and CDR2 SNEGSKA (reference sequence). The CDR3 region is CSVQGTGYTF. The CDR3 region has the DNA TGCAGCGTACAGGGTACGGGCTACACCTTC.

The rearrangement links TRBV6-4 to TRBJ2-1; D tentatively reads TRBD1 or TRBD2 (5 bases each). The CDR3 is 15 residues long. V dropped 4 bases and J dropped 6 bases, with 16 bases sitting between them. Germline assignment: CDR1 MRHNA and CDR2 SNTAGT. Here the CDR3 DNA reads TGTGCCAGCAGTGGGGGGTCTTCTGAGTCCAATGAGCAGTTCTTC. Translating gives CASSGGSSESNEQFF.

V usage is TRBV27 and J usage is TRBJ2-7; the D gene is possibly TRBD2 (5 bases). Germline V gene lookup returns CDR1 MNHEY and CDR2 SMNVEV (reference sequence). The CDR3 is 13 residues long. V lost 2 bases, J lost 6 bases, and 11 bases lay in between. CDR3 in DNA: TGTGCCAGCAGTTTAGGGCTAGCCCTCGAGCAGTACTTC. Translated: CASSLGLALEQYF.

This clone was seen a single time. CDR3 nucleotides: TGTGCCAGCTCCCCAAGGACAGACCGCTATGGCTACACCTTC. This sequence encodes CASSPRTDRYGYTF. The chain uses TRBV18 and TRBJ1-2, with D perhaps TRBD1 (6 bases). The CDR3 is 14 amino acids. The germline V gene encodes CDR1 KGHSH and CDR2 LQKENI. Trimming stripped 6 bases from V and 4 bases from J, with 15 bases between. Full variable domain (missing parts from reference TRBV18 and TRBJ1-2): NAGVMQNPRHLVRRRGQEARLRCSPMKGHSHVYWYRQLPEEGLKFMVYLQKENIIDESGMPKERFSAEFPKEGPSILRIQQVVRGDSAAYFCASSPRTDRYGYTFGSGTRLTVV.

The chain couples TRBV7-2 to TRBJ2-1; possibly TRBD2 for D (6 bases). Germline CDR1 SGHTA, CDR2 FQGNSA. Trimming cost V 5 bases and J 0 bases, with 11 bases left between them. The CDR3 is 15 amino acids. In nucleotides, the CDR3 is TGTGCCAGCAGCCCAGTAGCGGTCTCCTACAATGAGCAGTTCTTC. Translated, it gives CASSPVAVSYNEQFF. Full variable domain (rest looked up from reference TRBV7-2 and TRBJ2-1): GAGVSQSPSNKVTEKGKDVELRCDPISGHTALYWYRQSLGQGLEFLIYFQGNSAPDKSGLPSDRFSAERTGGSVSTLTIQRTQQEDSAVYLCASSPVAVSYNEQFFGPGTRLTVL.

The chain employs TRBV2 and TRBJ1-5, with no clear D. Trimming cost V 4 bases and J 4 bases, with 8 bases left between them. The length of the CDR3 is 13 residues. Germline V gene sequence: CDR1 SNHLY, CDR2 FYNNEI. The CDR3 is CASSVSENQPQHF. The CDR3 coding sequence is TGTGCCAGCAGTGTATCTGAAAATCAGCCCCAGCATTTT. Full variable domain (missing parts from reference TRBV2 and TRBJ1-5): EPEVTQTPSHQVTQMGQEVILRCVPISNHLYFYWYRQILGQKVEFLVSFYNNEISEKSEIFDDQFSVERPDGSNFTLKIRSTKLEDSAMYFCASSVSENQPQHFGDGTRLSIL.

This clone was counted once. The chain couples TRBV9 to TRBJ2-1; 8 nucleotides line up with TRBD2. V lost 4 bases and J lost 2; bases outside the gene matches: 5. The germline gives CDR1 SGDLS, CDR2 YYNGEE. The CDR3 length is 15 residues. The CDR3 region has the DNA TGTGCCAGCAGCCCCGGGGGGGTCACCTACAATGAGCAGTTCTTC. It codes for CASSPGGVTYNEQFF. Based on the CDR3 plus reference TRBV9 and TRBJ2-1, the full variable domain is DSGVTQTPKHLITATGQRVTLRCSPRSGDLSVYWYQQSLDQGLQFLIQYYNGEERAKGNILERFSAQQFPDLHSELNLSSLELGDSALYFCASSPGGVTYNEQFFGPGTRLTVL.